Listed below are T cell receptor beta chains from one sample, sequenced in a study of T cell repertoires in cytomegalovirus infection. TCRdb re-called the reads with MiXCR, one entry per CDR3 protein. Among roughly 500,000 distinct CDR3 sequences listed, approximately 15% were seen once. Source material: CD8+ T cells from PBMCs. These receptors were collected from a human donor in good health (CMV status not recorded). Some clones in this sample may be carry-over from other donors' samples. Both conserved end residues are part of each CDR3. The D gene is left open where the match is weak. Clone size appears in some rows only: once, few, many, or a class for an expanded clone.

clone_size j_call v_call d_call cdr3_aa cdr3_nt
. TRBJ2-7 TRBV20-1 TRBD1 CSVFDRGESYEQYF TGCAGTGTTTTCGACAGGGGGGAGTCCTACGAGCAGTACTTC
many TRBJ1-3 TRBV7-6 . CASSRWREMNTIYF TGTGCCAGCAGCCGGTGGCGGGAAATGAACACCATATATTTT
many TRBJ2-2 TRBV7-3 TRBD2 CASSTPASGGSTGELFF TGTGCCAGCAGCACCCCGGCTAGCGGGGGTTCGACCGGGGAGCTGTTTTTT
few TRBJ2-2 TRBV28 . CASSWITTANTGELFF TGTGCCAGCAGTTGGATTACGACCGCGAACACCGGGGAGCTGTTTTTT
few TRBJ2-7 TRBV4-1 TRBD1 CASSIRQGNMYEQYF TGCGCCAGCAGTATCCGACAGGGGAATATGTACGAGCAGTACTTC
. TRBJ2-7 TRBV27 TRBD1 CASSFGTGHYEQYF TGTGCCAGCAGCTTCGGGACAGGGCACTACGAGCAGTACTTC
few TRBJ2-5 TRBV6-5 . CASSYGGRETQYF TGTGCCAGCAGTTACGGGGGGCGGGAGACCCAGTACTTC
. TRBJ1-5 TRBV20-1 TRBD1 CSARTGYQPQHF TGCAGTGCTAGGACAGGGTATCAGCCCCAGCATTTT
. TRBJ2-1 TRBV27 . CASSLTTPNEQFF TGTGCCAGCAGTTTAACGACCCCCAATGAGCAGTTCTTC
few TRBJ1-2 TRBV18 . CASSPWGLGGYTF TGTGCCAGCTCACCGTGGGGGTTAGGTGGCTACACCTTC
once TRBJ2-2 TRBV3-1 . CASSQRRTAWRPSGSTGELFF TGTGCCAGCAGCCAAAGACGGACTGCATGGCGTCCAAGCGGGTCCACCGGGGAGCTGTTTTTT
few TRBJ2-7 TRBV5-6 . CASSLAEDGLVWYEQYF TGTGCCAGCAGCTTGGCGGAGGACGGGTTGGTCTGGTACGAGCAGTACTTC
. TRBJ1-6 TRBV6-1 . CASRDSSSYNSPLHF TGTGCCAGCAGGGATAGCAGCTCCTATAATTCACCCCTCCACTTT
. TRBJ1-5 TRBV4-2 . CASSQDLGGGNQPQHF TGTGCCAGCAGCCAAGATTTGGGGGGTGGCAATCAGCCCCAGCATTTT
many TRBJ2-7 TRBV28 . CASSYRAPSYEQYF TGTGCCAGCAGTTACAGGGCCCCATCCTACGAGCAGTACTTC
. TRBJ2-5 TRBV27 . CASIPTGDRETQYF TGTGCCAGCATCCCAACGGGGGACCGAGAGACCCAGTACTTC
many TRBJ2-7 TRBV7-9 . CASSFRQGHEQYF TGTGCCAGCAGCTTCCGCCAGGGCCACGAGCAGTACTTC
. TRBJ2-7 TRBV6-5 TRBD2 CASSYREGVYEQYF TGTGCCAGCAGTTACCGGGAGGGGGTCTACGAGCAGTACTTC
few TRBJ1-1 TRBV12-5 TRBD1 CASGSRQGPEAFF TGTGCTAGTGGTTCCCGACAGGGCCCTGAAGCTTTCTTT
many TRBJ1-1 TRBV27 TRBD1 CASSLPGQGPYTEAFF TGTGCCAGCAGTTTACCGGGACAGGGGCCTTACACTGAAGCTTTCTTT
many TRBJ1-6 TRBV7-3 TRBD1 CASSLGQGTYNSPLHF TGTGCCAGCAGCCTCGGACAGGGTACCTATAATTCACCCCTCCACTTT
. TRBJ1-5 TRBV25-1 . CASSGGGANQPQHF TGTGCCAGCAGTGGAGGGGGGGCGAATCAGCCCCAGCATTTT
. TRBJ2-3 TRBV20-1 . CSASRWEVATDTQYF TGCAGTGCTAGCCGGTGGGAGGTAGCAACAGATACGCAGTATTTT
. TRBJ2-6 TRBV7-6 TRBD1 CASSGQGWGANVLTF TGTGCCAGCAGCGGACAGGGATGGGGGGCCAACGTCCTGACTTTC
. TRBJ1-3 TRBV9 . CASSVDGVSGNTIYF TGTGCCAGCAGCGTAGACGGAGTCTCTGGAAACACCATATATTTT
few TRBJ1-1 TRBV5-4 . CASSWAHQVTTEAFF TGTGCCAGCAGCTGGGCTCACCAGGTGACCACTGAAGCTTTCTTT
few TRBJ2-2 TRBV7-9 TRBD2 CASSLDWASGGQNTGELFF TGTGCCAGCAGCTTAGATTGGGCTAGCGGGGGCCAAAACACCGGGGAGCTGTTTTTT
few TRBJ1-1 TRBV6-1 . CASSVGVGNTEAFF TGTGCCAGCAGTGTAGGGGTCGGGAACACTGAAGCTTTCTTT
many TRBJ2-7 TRBV6-2/TRBV6-3 TRBD2 CASSYSMHLAGSYEQYF TGTGCCAGCAGTTACTCGATGCACCTAGCGGGCTCCTACGAGCAGTACTTC
many TRBJ2-7 TRBV12-3/TRBV12-4 TRBD1 CASSPGGTGSYEQYF TGTGCCAGCAGTCCTGGGGGGACAGGGAGTTACGAGCAGTACTTC
many TRBJ1-5 TRBV27 . CASSASGTGKSSNQPQHF TGTGCCAGCAGCGCATCCGGGACCGGAAAATCCAGCAATCAGCCCCAGCATTTT
. TRBJ2-7 TRBV7-9 TRBD1 CASSLGQQKEQYF TGTGCCAGCAGCCTGGGACAGCAGAAGGAGCAGTACTTC
. TRBJ1-2 TRBV19 . CASIPRGTPYGYTF TGTGCCAGTATCCCGCGGGGGACTCCCTATGGCTACACCTTC
many TRBJ2-1 TRBV11-1 TRBD2 CASSPGTSGIGDYNEQFF TGTGCCAGCAGCCCGGGGACTAGCGGGATTGGGGACTACAATGAGCAGTTCTTC
few TRBJ2-7 TRBV12-3/TRBV12-4 . CASSLVGEYEQYF TGTGCCAGCAGTTTAGTAGGGGAGTACGAGCAGTACTTC
. TRBJ1-1 TRBV18 TRBD1 CASSHWDSSKMNTEAFF TGTGCCAGCTCACACTGGGACAGCTCAAAGATGAACACTGAAGCTTTCTTT
. TRBJ1-1 TRBV28 TRBD1 CASSRATGLAEAFF TGTGCCAGCAGTAGAGCGACAGGGTTAGCTGAAGCTTTCTTT
. TRBJ2-7 TRBV7-2 TRBD2 CASSSTWEGYEQYF TGTGCAAGCAGCTCCACATGGGAGGGCTACGAGCAGTACTTC
many TRBJ1-2 TRBV10-3 TRBD1 CAISIPTGDWDGYTF TGTGCCATCAGCATTCCGACAGGGGATTGGGATGGCTACACCTTC
many TRBJ2-1 TRBV11-2 . CASSLLTGKPSTNNEQFF TGTGCCAGCAGCCTCCTAACGGGAAAGCCAAGCACTAACAATGAGCAGTTCTTC
many TRBJ1-1 TRBV6-2/TRBV6-3 . CASSQRLRESTEAFF TGTGCCAGCAGTCAACGTCTAAGGGAGAGCACTGAAGCTTTCTTT
many TRBJ2-4 TRBV7-9 . CASSHQGGVAKNIQYF TGTGCCAGCAGCCATCAAGGGGGGGTAGCCAAAAACATTCAGTACTTC
many TRBJ2-1 TRBV28 . CASSYPGGPSSYNEQFF TGTGCCAGCAGTTACCCGGGGGGCCCGAGCTCCTACAATGAGCAGTTCTTC
many TRBJ1-5 TRBV7-6 . CASSLESGAYQPQHF TGTGCCAGCAGCTTAGAATCCGGGGCATATCAGCCCCAGCATTTT
. TRBJ1-5 TRBV27 . CASSLSPARGEQPQHF TGTGCCAGCAGTTTATCGCCAGCTAGGGGGGAGCAGCCCCAGCATTTT